The clone carrying this T cell receptor (beta chain) came up a few times. As originally analysed: Counts of nucleated cells, estimated from reference gene primer amplification, were obtained. TCRdb's table, derived via immunoSEQ multiplex PCR, lists solely in-frame clones and lacks some. That table is the source of V, J and clone size, and D and trimming were worked out from the DNA. Among 100,000 to 150,000 clones, approximately 84% were seen once, and the ten largest hold under 15%. The record originates from a study of blood T cell repertoires in COVID-19. This CDR3 contains 15 residues. The trim removed 6 bases at V and 2 bases at J, leaving 9 bases unmatched. Germline V gene sequence: CDR1 MGHDK, CDR2 SYGVNS.

The receptor was isolated from a woman aged 30 to 39 who had recovered from COVID-19. The specimen was peripheral blood. The rearrangement links TRBV25-1 to TRBJ1-1; 7 bases agree with TRBD1. The CDR3 is CASSLTGWDNTEAFF. CDR3 nucleotides: TGTGCCAGCAGCTTGACAGGGTGGGACAACACTGAAGCTTTCTTT.